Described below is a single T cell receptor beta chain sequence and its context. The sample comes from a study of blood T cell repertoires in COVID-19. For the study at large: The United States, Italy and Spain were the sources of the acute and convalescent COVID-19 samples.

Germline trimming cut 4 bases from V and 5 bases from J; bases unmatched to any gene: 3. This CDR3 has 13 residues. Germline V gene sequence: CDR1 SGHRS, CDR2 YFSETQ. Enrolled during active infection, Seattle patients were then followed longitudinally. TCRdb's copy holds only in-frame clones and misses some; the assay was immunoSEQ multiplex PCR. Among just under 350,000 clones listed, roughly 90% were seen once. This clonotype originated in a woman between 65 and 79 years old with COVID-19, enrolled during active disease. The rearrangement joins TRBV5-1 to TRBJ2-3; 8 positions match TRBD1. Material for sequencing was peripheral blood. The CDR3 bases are TGCGCCAGCAGCCGGACAGGGCGAGATACGCAGTATTTT. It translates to CASSRTGRDTQYF.